This is a list of T cell receptor beta chains from one sample in a study of human T cells and chemical hapten exposure. Each CDR3 protein gets one entry after TCRdb re-called the 5' RACE reads with MiXCR. The sample comprises about 81,000 distinct CDR3 sequences, under 10% of which are singletons, and over 2% rests with the top ten. Receptor source: a male donor in good health. Both conserved end residues are part of each CDR3. Each record gives: J gene, D gene, clone size, V gene, CDR3 DNA, CDR3 protein. The D gene is left open where the match is weak. Clone size is not always given. Where it is, it says once, few, many or a class for expanded clones.

j_call: TRBJ1-5; d_call: .; clone_size: few; v_call: TRBV4-2; cdr3_nt: TGTGCCAGCAGCCAAGACGTGGCAGGGGATCAGCCCCAGCATTTT; cdr3_aa: CASSQDVAGDQPQHF
j_call: TRBJ2-3; d_call: .; clone_size: many; v_call: TRBV7-2; cdr3_nt: TGTGCCAGCAGCTCTTCGGGAACAACCACAGATACGCAGTATTTT; cdr3_aa: CASSSSGTTTDTQYF
j_call: TRBJ1-5; d_call: .; clone_size: few; v_call: TRBV27; cdr3_nt: TGTGCCAGCAGTTTTCAGGGAACCCAGCCCCAGCATTTT; cdr3_aa: CASSFQGTQPQHF
j_call: TRBJ2-7; d_call: .; clone_size: .; v_call: TRBV29-1; cdr3_nt: TGCAGCGCCAGGACACCTAACTCCTACGAGCAGTACTTC; cdr3_aa: CSARTPNSYEQYF
j_call: TRBJ2-1; d_call: TRBD2; clone_size: .; v_call: TRBV7-9; cdr3_nt: TGTGCCAGCAGCCCACCGGGACTAGCGGACCTCTACAATGAGCAGTTCTTC; cdr3_aa: CASSPPGLADLYNEQFF
j_call: TRBJ1-1; d_call: .; clone_size: few; v_call: TRBV11-2; cdr3_nt: TGTGCCAGCAGCTTAGCCTCCCCTCGTGTTGAAGCTTTCTTT; cdr3_aa: CASSLASPRVEAFF
j_call: TRBJ2-2; d_call: .; clone_size: many; v_call: TRBV12-5; cdr3_nt: TGTGCTAGTGGTTTATTTTTAGATAACACCGGGGAGCTGTTTTTT; cdr3_aa: CASGLFLDNTGELFF
j_call: TRBJ2-1; d_call: .; clone_size: few; v_call: TRBV20-1; cdr3_nt: TGCAGTGCTAGAGATTGGGGCAGTTACAATGAGCAGTTCTTC; cdr3_aa: CSARDWGSYNEQFF
j_call: TRBJ2-7; d_call: .; clone_size: many; v_call: TRBV2; cdr3_nt: TGTGCCAGCAGTGAAGCGCCCCAGTGGCAGTACTTC; cdr3_aa: CASSEAPQWQYF
j_call: TRBJ1-1; d_call: .; clone_size: few; v_call: TRBV11-3; cdr3_nt: TGTGCCAGCAGCTGGACCCGAAACACTGAAGCTTTCTTT; cdr3_aa: CASSWTRNTEAFF
j_call: TRBJ2-7; d_call: .; clone_size: many; v_call: TRBV7-2; cdr3_nt: TGTGCCAGCAGCTTATTGGGTCGAAAAGAAACAACCTACGAGCAGTACTTC; cdr3_aa: CASSLLGRKETTYEQYF
j_call: TRBJ1-1; d_call: .; clone_size: .; v_call: TRBV18; cdr3_nt: TGTGCCAGCTCACCACTCACGGGGGGTACTGAAGCTTTCTTT; cdr3_aa: CASSPLTGGTEAFF
j_call: TRBJ2-3; d_call: .; clone_size: few; v_call: TRBV12-3/TRBV12-4; cdr3_nt: TGTGCCAGCAGTTCTCAGCTCACAGATACGCAGTATTTT; cdr3_aa: CASSSQLTDTQYF
j_call: TRBJ2-3; d_call: TRBD2; clone_size: .; v_call: TRBV12-5; cdr3_nt: TGTGCTAGTGGGGGACTAGCGGGAAGCACAGATACGCAGTATTTT; cdr3_aa: CASGGLAGSTDTQYF
j_call: TRBJ2-1; d_call: TRBD2; clone_size: .; v_call: TRBV4-1; cdr3_nt: TGCGCCAGCAGCCAAGATATCAGCGGGAGTTGGAACAATGAGCAGTTCTTC; cdr3_aa: CASSQDISGSWNNEQFF
j_call: TRBJ2-6; d_call: TRBD1; clone_size: many; v_call: TRBV10-3; cdr3_nt: TGTGCCATCAGTGAGTCGACTCGGGACAGGGTCTTCTCTGGGGCCAACGTCCTGACTTTC; cdr3_aa: CAISESTRDRVFSGANVLTF
j_call: TRBJ2-3; d_call: TRBD2; clone_size: many; v_call: TRBV20-1; cdr3_nt: TGCAGTGCTCCGGGACTAGCGGGAGGGCCGATAGATACGCAGTATTTT; cdr3_aa: CSAPGLAGGPIDTQYF
j_call: TRBJ1-1; d_call: .; clone_size: few; v_call: TRBV29-1; cdr3_nt: TGCAGCGTTGAAGAGAGGGTCCGCGGTGAAGCTTTCTTT; cdr3_aa: CSVEERVRGEAFF
j_call: TRBJ1-5; d_call: TRBD1; clone_size: few; v_call: TRBV5-5; cdr3_nt: TGTGCCAGCAGCTTGGACAGGGGGATCAATCAGCCCCAGCATTTT; cdr3_aa: CASSLDRGINQPQHF
j_call: TRBJ2-7; d_call: .; clone_size: .; v_call: TRBV11-2; cdr3_nt: TGTGCCAGCAGCTTATTTCGGGAACGGAGCGAGCAGTACTTC; cdr3_aa: CASSLFRERSEQYF
j_call: TRBJ1-1; d_call: TRBD1; clone_size: few; v_call: TRBV20-1; cdr3_nt: TGCAGTGCTACCCCGGGACAGGGGACCACTGAAGCTTTCTTT; cdr3_aa: CSATPGQGTTEAFF
j_call: TRBJ2-1; d_call: .; clone_size: few; v_call: TRBV11-3; cdr3_nt: TGTGCCAGCAGCTCACGTGGTGGGGAGCGGCAGTTCTTC; cdr3_aa: CASSSRGGERQFF
j_call: TRBJ2-1; d_call: .; clone_size: many; v_call: TRBV11-1; cdr3_nt: TGTGCCAGCAGCTCAGGAAAGGGGTCGGATGAGCAGTTCTTC; cdr3_aa: CASSSGKGSDEQFF
j_call: TRBJ2-1; d_call: TRBD1; clone_size: few; v_call: TRBV27; cdr3_nt: TGTGCCAGCAGTTCACTGGGACAGGGGGCGTGGGATGAGCAGTTCTTC; cdr3_aa: CASSSLGQGAWDEQFF
j_call: TRBJ2-7; d_call: TRBD1; clone_size: .; v_call: TRBV30; cdr3_nt: TGTGCCTGGAGGACAGGGTCGACCTACGAGCAGTACTTC; cdr3_aa: CAWRTGSTYEQYF
j_call: TRBJ2-3; d_call: .; clone_size: many; v_call: TRBV5-1; cdr3_nt: TGCGCCAGCAGCTCGCCAGATACGCAGTATTTT; cdr3_aa: CASSSPDTQYF
j_call: TRBJ2-3; d_call: TRBD2; clone_size: few; v_call: TRBV5-4; cdr3_nt: TGTGCCAGCAGCCCTAGCGGGAGCCCCCAAGATACGCAGTATTTT; cdr3_aa: CASSPSGSPQDTQYF
j_call: TRBJ2-7; d_call: TRBD2; clone_size: many; v_call: TRBV5-5; cdr3_nt: TGTGCCAGCAGCCCGGGACTAGCGGGAGGGTACGAGCAGTACTTC; cdr3_aa: CASSPGLAGGYEQYF
j_call: TRBJ1-1; d_call: .; clone_size: few; v_call: TRBV29-1; cdr3_nt: TGCAGCGTTGAGCGCTGGGACCAAGAAGCTTTCTTT; cdr3_aa: CSVERWDQEAFF
j_call: TRBJ2-7; d_call: .; clone_size: .; v_call: TRBV30; cdr3_nt: TGTGCCTGGAGTGTAAACCTGGGGGAGCAGTACTTC; cdr3_aa: CAWSVNLGEQYF
j_call: TRBJ2-1; d_call: TRBD2; clone_size: many; v_call: TRBV27; cdr3_nt: TGTGCCAGCAGTATGGCAGGAGCGGGAGGGCCGTCCTACAATGAGCAGTTCTTC; cdr3_aa: CASSMAGAGGPSYNEQFF
j_call: TRBJ2-1; d_call: TRBD2; clone_size: few; v_call: TRBV3-1; cdr3_nt: TGTGCCAGCAGCCAAGTTAGGGCGGGAGGGAACAATGAGCAGTTCTTC; cdr3_aa: CASSQVRAGGNNEQFF
j_call: TRBJ1-1; d_call: TRBD1; clone_size: .; v_call: TRBV29-1; cdr3_nt: TGCAGCGTTGAAGCTCGGCTGTCGACAGGGCCGGCTTTCTTT; cdr3_aa: CSVEARLSTGPAFF
j_call: TRBJ2-2; d_call: .; clone_size: few; v_call: TRBV6-2/TRBV6-3; cdr3_nt: TGTGCCAGCAGTTACTTAATCGAGGGGACCGGGGAGCTGTTTTTT; cdr3_aa: CASSYLIEGTGELFF
j_call: TRBJ2-7; d_call: TRBD1; clone_size: many; v_call: TRBV20-1; cdr3_nt: TGCAGTGCTTGGACAGGGGACACCTACGAGCAGTACTTC; cdr3_aa: CSAWTGDTYEQYF
j_call: TRBJ1-5; d_call: .; clone_size: .; v_call: TRBV5-1; cdr3_nt: TGCGCCAGCAGCTTGGGCTTTGGGGCCCATCAGCCCCAGCATTTT; cdr3_aa: CASSLGFGAHQPQHF
j_call: TRBJ1-6; d_call: .; clone_size: few; v_call: TRBV12-3/TRBV12-4; cdr3_nt: TGTGCCGTAAGGTCCTATAATTCACCCCTCCACTTT; cdr3_aa: CAVRSYNSPLHF
j_call: TRBJ1-1; d_call: .; clone_size: .; v_call: TRBV6-4; cdr3_nt: TGTGCCAGCAGTGACTCGAAGGGGGGCAGCTCTGAAGCTTTCTTT; cdr3_aa: CASSDSKGGSSEAFF
j_call: TRBJ2-7; d_call: .; clone_size: .; v_call: TRBV27; cdr3_nt: TGTGCCAGCAGTTTAAGTGGAGGGAGGAACGAGCAGTACTTC; cdr3_aa: CASSLSGGRNEQYF
j_call: TRBJ2-6; d_call: .; clone_size: many; v_call: TRBV12-3/TRBV12-4; cdr3_nt: TGTGCCAGCAGTCCGGCAGCCAGCGGGGCCAACGTCCTGACTTTC; cdr3_aa: CASSPAASGANVLTF
j_call: TRBJ1-5; d_call: .; clone_size: .; v_call: TRBV9; cdr3_nt: TGTGCCAGCAGTCTGGGGGGACCAAATAGCAATCAGCCCCAGCATTTT; cdr3_aa: CASSLGGPNSNQPQHF
j_call: TRBJ1-2; d_call: TRBD1; clone_size: many; v_call: TRBV6-5; cdr3_nt: TGTGCCAGCAGTTACTCGGCGATTGTACAGGGGACCTATGGCTACACCTTC; cdr3_aa: CASSYSAIVQGTYGYTF
j_call: TRBJ1-1; d_call: TRBD1; clone_size: many; v_call: TRBV5-1; cdr3_nt: TGCGCCAGCAGCTTCGACAGGGACCCTGAAGCTTTCTTT; cdr3_aa: CASSFDRDPEAFF
j_call: TRBJ2-7; d_call: .; clone_size: few; v_call: TRBV12-3/TRBV12-4; cdr3_nt: TGTGCCAGCAGTTCCAGGGAGTCAATGGGCGAGCAGTACTTC; cdr3_aa: CASSSRESMGEQYF
j_call: TRBJ1-2; d_call: .; clone_size: many; v_call: TRBV6-2/TRBV6-3; cdr3_nt: TGTGCCAGCAGAGGGATTCGCCCTATGAGAGGCTACACCTTC; cdr3_aa: CASRGIRPMRGYTF
j_call: TRBJ1-6; d_call: .; clone_size: many; v_call: TRBV5-1; cdr3_nt: TGCGCCAGCAGCCGCGGACTCGACGGGTATTCACCCCTCCACTTT; cdr3_aa: CASSRGLDGYSPLHF
j_call: TRBJ2-3; d_call: TRBD2; clone_size: many; v_call: TRBV7-7; cdr3_nt: TGTGCCAGCAGCCTCATGGCGGGGGGCCACACAGATACGCAGTATTTT; cdr3_aa: CASSLMAGGHTDTQYF
j_call: TRBJ2-3; d_call: TRBD2; clone_size: many; v_call: TRBV7-3; cdr3_nt: TGTGCCAGCAGCCCCGGACTAGCGGGGGGCTCCACAGATACGCAGTATTTT; cdr3_aa: CASSPGLAGGSTDTQYF
j_call: TRBJ1-4; d_call: .; clone_size: .; v_call: TRBV7-9; cdr3_nt: TGTGCCAGCAGCCACCGGGGGGCTGCAACTAATGAAAAACTGTTTTTT; cdr3_aa: CASSHRGAATNEKLFF
j_call: TRBJ2-1; d_call: .; clone_size: .; v_call: TRBV12-3/TRBV12-4; cdr3_nt: TGTGCCAGCAGGGGCGCAGGCAACTACAATGAGCAGTTCTTC; cdr3_aa: CASRGAGNYNEQFF
j_call: TRBJ2-7; d_call: TRBD1; clone_size: many; v_call: TRBV27; cdr3_nt: TGTGCCAGCAGCCGAGGGACAGGGGCTTTCTACGAGCAGTACTTC; cdr3_aa: CASSRGTGAFYEQYF
j_call: TRBJ2-3; d_call: .; clone_size: .; v_call: TRBV29-1; cdr3_nt: TGCAGCGTCCATCGACAGTCAGATACGCAGTATTTT; cdr3_aa: CSVHRQSDTQYF
j_call: TRBJ2-7; d_call: TRBD2; clone_size: few; v_call: TRBV7-2; cdr3_nt: TGTGCCACCAACCTAGCGGGGGGAGTCAACGAGCAGTACTTC; cdr3_aa: CATNLAGGVNEQYF
j_call: TRBJ2-2; d_call: .; clone_size: many; v_call: TRBV28; cdr3_nt: TGTGCCAGCAGCCCCGACGCCCCGAACACCGGGGAGCTGTTTTTT; cdr3_aa: CASSPDAPNTGELFF
j_call: TRBJ2-2; d_call: TRBD2; clone_size: few; v_call: TRBV11-2; cdr3_nt: TGTGCCAGCAGCTTTAGACTAGCGGTGAACACCGGGGAGCTGTTTTTT; cdr3_aa: CASSFRLAVNTGELFF
j_call: TRBJ2-7; d_call: TRBD1; clone_size: many; v_call: TRBV6-2/TRBV6-3; cdr3_nt: TGTGCCAGCAGTTCCTTCAGGGACAGGGGGTCGGCGAGCTCCTACGAGCAGTACTTC; cdr3_aa: CASSSFRDRGSASSYEQYF
j_call: TRBJ2-1; d_call: .; clone_size: .; v_call: TRBV3-1; cdr3_nt: TGTGCCAGCAGCCAGAGGAGCTCCTACAATGAGCAGTTCTTC; cdr3_aa: CASSQRSSYNEQFF